This T cell receptor (beta chain) emerged from a study of T cells in Graves' hyperthyroidism and ophthalmopathy. In its sample, this clonotype was seen many times. Researchers took RNA transcripts and amplified the TCR beta CDR3 regions from them. A set of HTBI primers served as the primers for a first-round RT-PCR of the TCR CDR3. TCRdb re-analysed the multiplex PCR reads in MiXCR, keeping a single row per CDR3 protein. The data contain a few hundred thousand distinct CDR3 sequences, 35% to 55% of them singletons. Graves' hyperthyroidism was deemed stable absent ophthalmopathy progression within 18 months. Each patient was aged 18 to 65 and had newly diagnosed hyperthyroidism of under 2 months' duration. Exclusion criteria comprised uncontrolled infection, other autoimmune disease, pregnancy or lactation. Sequencing was done on a sample of peripheral blood or thyroid tissue (not recorded which). The TCR comes from a woman aged 18-29 years with Graves' hyperthyroidism.

The CDR3 protein is CAISESASGTTGELFF. The CDR3 DNA is TGTGCCATCAGTGAGTCGGCTAGCGGGACCACCGGGGAGCTGTTTTTT. The chain has TRBV10-3 and TRBJ2-2; 9 positions agree with TRBD2. The length of the CDR3 is 16 residues. Germline V gene data show CDR1 as ENHRY and CDR2 as SYGVKD. After removal of 0 bases from V and 4 bases from J, the junction contained 3 bases not matched to a gene.